This T cell receptor (beta chain) was captured by sequencing in a study of control samples from healthy donors and cancer patients. Only one count was recorded for this clone. The V gene lost 6 bases and the J gene lost 6 bases, with 12 bases spanning the gap. CDR3 length: 13 residues. Assay used: immunoSEQ multiplex PCR; TCRdb lists only in-frame clones, some missing. This table holds about 160,000 clones, roughly 94% found once. This receptor was identified in a man between 60 and 70 years old with colorectal cancer. The rearrangement uses TRBV12-3 or TRBV12-4 and TRBJ1-5; maybe TRBD1 (5 bases). What was sequenced was PBMCs. The CDR3 DNA reads as TGTGCCAGCAGCTCGACAGAATCTCAGCCCCAGCATTTT. Residues: CASSSTESQPQHF.